This T cell receptor beta chain was obtained from a study of early T cells in non-severe SARS-CoV-2 infection. TCRdb called the 5' RACE reads again in MiXCR, with one record for every CDR3 protein. The sample comprises roughly 53,000 distinct CDR3 sequences, more than 9% of which are singletons, and about 4.3% rests with the top ten. Trimming took off 7 bases at V and 3 bases at J, with 4 bases between the two ends. Looked up from germline, CDR1 is SNHLY and CDR2 is FYNNEI. The length of the CDR3 is 11 residues. The source material was whole blood. This TCR came from an adult who was a healthcare worker with PCR-confirmed SARS-CoV-2 infection or an uninfected control (not recorded which). This chain uses TRBV2 with TRBJ2-1; D is unresolved. The CDR3 loop is CASMGYNEQFF. DNA of the CDR3: TGTGCCAGCATGGGCTACAATGAGCAGTTCTTC.